The clone carrying this T cell receptor (beta chain) showed up just a few times. What it recognizes is unknown. The source of the sample is a study of identical twins. Study-wide points: The more abundant beta clonotypes in cord blood had fewer insertions, and memory repertoires did not show this.

The germline V gene has CDR1 MNHNS and CDR2 SASEGT. The CDR3 length is 17 residues. V dropped 5 bases and J dropped 7; count of bases not matched to a gene: 16. cDNA molecules carried unique molecular identifiers, and template switching added a universal primer site. One entry per CDR3 protein results from TCRdb running MiXCR on the 5' RACE reads. The repertoire holds some 790,000 distinct CDR3 sequences, 15% to 20% seen once, with around 13% in the top ten. The same specimen was also included in a second study, on T cells expressing NK-cell markers. This second study says: Sorted CD3+CD56+NKG2C+, CD3+CD56+NKG2C- and CD3+CD56-NKG2C+ T-cell subsets were beta-chain profiled. As a fraction of CD8+ T cells, dominant NKG2C+ clonotypes reached about 1.0-8% in six donors.

The chain couples TRBV6-1 to TRBJ2-2; 7 bases are shared with TRBD1. The TCR comes from a woman aged 18 to 35 in good health. The material sequenced was PBMCs. As DNA, the CDR3 is TGTGCCAGCAGTCCCTACAGACGGACTTCAGGGGGCGGGGAGCTGTTTTTT. Its protein product is CASSPYRRTSGGGELFF.